The 19 T cell receptor beta chains below were found in one sample sequenced in a study of T cell clonality in common variable immunodeficiency. The study's findings and limits: In common variable immunodeficiency, TCR beta chains reportedly carried fewer deletions and N-nucleotide insertions.

Antigens for these TCRs are unknown. Produced via immunoSEQ multiplex PCR; TCRdb's table is partial and in-frame only. The data show about 26,000 clones, with none appearing a single time. Material: peripheral blood mononuclear cells. The receptors stem from a human donor with common variable immunodeficiency.

This clone was seen ten or more times. The read ends 3 residues shy of where the CDR3 ends; the end is completed using the germline J gene. The J gene is TRBJ2-7, the V gene TRBV7-2, with TRBD2 matching over 11 bases. The CDR3 length is 17 residues. Germline CDR1 is SGHTA and CDR2 is FQGNSA. The J segment lost 4 bases and the V segment lost 0 bases, leaving 8 bases of the junction unmatched. The sequenced part of the CDR3 DNA is TGTGCCAGCAGCTTAGCTAGCAGGCCTAGCGGGGGGTACGAG. Translating gives CASSLASRPSGGYE. The complete CDR3 sequence is CASSLASRPSGGYEQYF.

This clone was observed many times. The read terminates 3 residues before the CDR3 end, so the remaining end is supplied by the germline J gene. The J gene is TRBJ1-5, the V gene TRBV12-3 or TRBV12-4, with 11 bases fitting TRBD1. The V segment lost 6 bases and the J segment 1 base; nucleotides outside the gene matches: 11. This CDR3 has 18 amino acids. The sequenced CDR3 bases are TGTGCCAGCAGGGCCGGGACAGGGGGTTTAACAAGCAATCAGCCC. Its protein is CASRAGTGGLTSNQP. The entire CDR3 sequence reads CASRAGTGGLTSNQPQHF.

This clone occurred many times. The read terminates 3 residues ahead of where the CDR3 ends, so the germline J gene completes it. The chain is built from TRBV5-1 and TRBJ2-3, with TRBD2 matching 12 bases. CDR3 length equals 16 residues. Per germline, CDR1 SGHRS and CDR2 YFSETQ. The V and J ends lost 0 bases and 4 bases, in that order; junction bases with no gene match: 3. The CDR3: CASSLASGGASDTQYF. The sequenced CDR3 bases are TGCGCCAGCAGCTTGGCTAGCGGGGGGGCATCAGATACG.

This clone was picked up many times. Sequencing ends 3 residues short of the CDR3 end; the germline J gene provides the rest. The chain couples TRBV5-1 to TRBJ2-2; tentative D call: TRBD2 (6 bases). The CDR3 spans 16 residues. V dropped 0 bases and J dropped 1 base, with 10 bases sitting between them. Germline assignment: CDR1 SGHRS and CDR2 YFSETQ. CDR3 DNA (partial): TGCGCCAGCAGCTTGGTAGGCGGGGTGAACACCGGGGAG. Its protein is CASSLVGGVNTGE. The full CDR3 protein reads CASSLVGGVNTGELFF.

This clone was found a few times. Sequencing ends 3 residues short of the CDR3 end; the germline J gene provides the rest. The genes are TRBV19 and TRBJ1-3, with D maybe TRBD1 (5 bases). CDR3 length: 15 residues. V was clipped by 5 bases and J by 2 bases, with 13 bases between them. Germline assignment: CDR1 LNHDA and CDR2 SQIVND (reference sequence). The chain's CDR3 is CASSSPDTAGNTIYF. The sequenced CDR3 bases are TGTGCCAGTAGTTCCCCGGACACGGCTGGAAACACC.

This clone showed up many times. The read ends 3 residues early relative to the CDR3; the germline J gene fills the gap. The chain is built from TRBV28 and TRBJ1-2, with D possibly matching TRBD1 (6 bases). The germline CDR1 and CDR2 sequences are MDHEN and SYDVKM. CDR3 size: 14 residues. V was clipped by 4 bases and J by 3 bases, with 12 bases between them. The CDR3 sequence is CASSSAGEDYGYTF. The sequenced CDR3 bases are TGTGCCAGCAGTTCGGCAGGGGAGGACTATGGC.

The table lists this clone with many counts. Read coverage stops 3 residues before the CDR3 terminus; the germline J gene supplies the remainder. The rearrangement joins TRBV18 to TRBJ2-2; 9 bases are a match to TRBD2. Per the germline V gene, CDR1 is KGHSH and CDR2 is LQKENI. CDR3 size: 14 residues. V was clipped by 6 bases and J by 1 base; unmatched bases: 0. CDR3 amino acids: CASSTSGNTGELFF. Partial CDR3 DNA: TGTGCCAGCTCGACTAGCGGGAACACCGGGGAG.

This clone was seen at least ten times. Read sequence stops 3 residues before the CDR3 end, and the germline J gene provides the missing end. The chain links TRBV20-1 to TRBJ1-1; maybe TRBD1 (5 bases). Germline V gene lookup returns CDR1 DFQATT and CDR2 SNEGSKA (reference sequence). V lost 3 bases to trimming and J lost 4 bases, with 9 bases between them. This CDR3 spans 12 amino acids. CDR3 bases read: TGCAGTGCTAGTGTCGGGGGCACTGAA. The encoded protein is CSASVGGTE. The whole CDR3 sequence reads CSASVGGTEAFF.

As to this clone: The junction does not match germline at one end; this may be a read error. Read sequence stops 3 residues before the CDR3 end, and the germline J gene provides the missing end. The J gene is TRBJ1-5, the V gene TRBV18; the match to TRBD1 covers 7 bases. Looked up from germline, CDR1 is KGHSH and CDR2 is LQKENI. CDR3 length: 13 amino acids. CDR3 sequence reads: CASSRDSKQPQHF. The DNA read from the CDR3 is TGTGCCAGCTCAAGGGACAGCAAGCAGCCC.

This clone was counted ten times or more. From the germline J gene comes the end of the CDR3, since the read stops 3 residues before it. This chain connects TRBV7-2 to TRBJ2-5; no firm D call. CDR1 is SGHTA and CDR2 is FQGNSA in the germline V gene. The CDR3 runs 13 residues. Trimming removed 2 bases from V and 7 bases from J, with 11 bases in between. CDR3 in amino acids: CASSLLGSGTQYF. The covered CDR3 bases are TGTGCCAGCAGCTTATTAGGGTCCGGGACC.

This chain's CDR3 is CAWSVGLAGGETQYF. Incomplete CDR3 DNA: TGTGCCTGGAGTGTAGGGCTAGCGGGAGGAGAGACC. J is TRBJ2-5 and V is TRBV30; TRBD2 matches 11 bases. The read ends 3 residues early relative to the CDR3; the germline J gene fills the gap. In germline, CDR1 is GTSNPN, CDR2 SVGIG (reference sequence). J gave up 4 bases and V 0 bases, and 4 bases lay outside the gene matches. The length of the CDR3 is 15 residues.

Ten or more counts support this clone. The read ends 3 residues shy of where the CDR3 ends; the end is completed using the germline J gene. This chain uses TRBV9 with TRBJ2-1; 15 nucleotides line up with TRBD2. In germline, CDR1 is SGDLS, CDR2 YYNGEE. V was clipped by 3 bases and J by 7 bases; unmatched bases: 2. CDR3 length: 15 amino acids. The chain's CDR3 is CASSAGLAGGNEQFF. The sequenced part of the CDR3 DNA is TGTGCCAGCAGCGCGGGACTAGCGGGAGGTAATGAG.

This clone was seen only a few times. With the read ending 3 residues before the CDR3 end, the germline J gene is used to fill in that end. The chain links TRBV20-1 to TRBJ2-7; 9 bases are shared with TRBD1. In germline, CDR1 is DFQATT, CDR2 SNEGSKA (reference sequence). Unmatched junction bases numbered 9, after V lost 5 bases and J lost 4 bases. CDR3 size: 14 residues. Incomplete CDR3 DNA: TGCAGTGCTTGGGGACAGGGCGAGGGATACGAG. Encoded protein: CSAWGQGEGYE. The CDR3 in full is CSAWGQGEGYEQYF.

Regarding this clone: Coverage ceases 3 residues before the CDR3 finishes, and the germline J gene fills in the end. The chain uses TRBV20-1 and TRBJ2-3; 10 bases fit TRBD2. Germline values: CDR1 DFQATT, CDR2 SNEGSKA (reference sequence). The CDR3 consists of 15 residues. With V trimmed by 5 bases and J by 6 bases, 11 bases remained unmatched. The CDR3 reads CSAPFSSGRPDTQYF. The sequenced part of the CDR3 DNA is TGCAGTGCTCCCTTTTCTAGCGGGAGACCCGATACG.

There are many counts of this clone. From the germline J gene comes the end of the CDR3, since the read stops 3 residues before it. The same CDR3 is also encoded by other DNA sequences in this sample. The V and J genes are TRBV7-2 and TRBJ2-2, with D possibly matching TRBD2 (6 bases). V lost 1 base and J 5 bases, leaving 8 bases between the germline ends. There are 14 residues in the CDR3. Germline V gene lookup returns CDR1 SGHTA and CDR2 FQGNSA. Incomplete CDR3 DNA: TGTGCCAGCAGCTTAGTCGGGGGAACCGGGGAG. Protein: CASSLVGGTGE. The entire CDR3 sequence reads CASSLVGGTGELFF.

This clone was recorded many times. The read falls 3 residues short of the CDR3 end, and the missing part is taken from the germline J gene. The V call is TRBV19, the J call TRBJ1-1; TRBD1 is a possible D gene (5 bases). Germline V gene sequence: CDR1 LNHDA, CDR2 SQIVND (reference sequence). The V end was cut by 9 bases, the J end by 6 bases, with 17 bases between. The CDR3 totals 13 residues. CDR3 protein: CASAGQGISEAFF. CDR3 bases read: TGTGCCAGCGCTGGTCAGGGTATATCTGAA.

This clone was counted ten times or more. The CDR3 extends 3 residues past the end of the read, so its final part is completed from the germline J gene. The chain uses TRBV10-3 and TRBJ2-7; 9 bases are shared with TRBD1. Germline V gene data show CDR1 as ENHRY and CDR2 as SYGVKD. V lost 9 bases, J lost 5 bases, and 5 bases stayed unmatched. This CDR3 is built from 12 residues. The CDR3 is CAILDRGNEQYF. CDR3 DNA, as far as it was read: TGTGCCATATTGGACAGGGGCAACGAG.

This clone was observed many times. The CDR3 is cut off 3 residues early in the read; its end comes from the germline J gene. The chain carries TRBV18 and TRBJ2-7, with TRBD2 as a possible D gene (6 bases). Per germline, CDR1 KGHSH and CDR2 LQKENI. This CDR3 is built from 14 residues. Trimming took 5 bases from V and 2 from J, leaving 13 bases between them. The CDR3 DNA, read in part, is TGTGCCAGCTCATCCGGCGGGGTGCCCTACGAG. Translation: CASSSGGVPYE. The entire CDR3 sequence reads CASSSGGVPYEQYF.

This clone was seen at least ten times. The observed sequence ends 3 residues before the CDR3 terminus, with the missing tail filled in from the germline J gene. This chain connects TRBV5-5 to TRBJ2-7; possible D gene TRBD2, 6 bases. Germline CDR1 SGHKS, CDR2 YYEKEE (reference sequence). V was cut by 0 bases and J by 4 bases, with 11 bases left in between. The CDR3 contains 14 residues. CDR3 sequence: CASSLALASYEQYF. The CDR3 bases that were read are TGTGCCAGCAGCTTGGCACTAGCCTCTTACGAG. The full variable domain, with the rest looked up from reference TRBV5-5 and TRBJ2-7, is DAGVTQSPTHLIKTRGQQVTLRCSPISGHKSVSWYQQVLGQGPQFIFQYYEKEERGRGNFPDRFSARQFPNYSSELNVNALLLGDSALYLCASSLALASYEQYFGPGTRLTVT.